This paragraph covers one T cell receptor (beta chain) sequence. Its binding antigen is unknown. Base qualities are not at hand, and no much larger clone is one base apart. These data are taken from a study of blood T cell repertoires in COVID-19 (TCRdb year 2020). With respect to the entire study: Samples covering the acute and convalescent phases of COVID-19 were provided by collaborators in the United States, Italy and Spain. The material from the prospective study consisted of cDNA or gDNA derived from T cells, B-cell-depleted T cells, or PBMCs. The dataset comprised deeply sampled blood TCRbeta repertoires from subjects exposed to, actively infected with, or recovered from COVID-19. The repertoires were released in a freely available public database intended as a resource for research on the immune response to SARS-CoV-2. Samples came from the ongoing ImmuneRACE study (first 160 participants) plus 1,254 subjects from 6 global collaborators. A de-identified subject ID, COVID-19 status, age in years and sex were almost always included in the sample metadata. Where available, HLA class I and class II types were obtained from metadata supplied by the sample provider rather than from assay-based typing.

TCRbeta CDR3 regions were amplified from genomic DNA by means of the immunoSEQ Assay, a bias-controlled multiplex PCR. From the authors' description of their analysis: Within the assay, amplification of reference gene primers was used to estimate how many nucleated cells each sample contained. To quantify the absolute abundance of each unique TCRbeta CDR3 rearrangement, sequence reads were collapsed and filtered. For each sample, productive Simpson clonality was calculated as the square root of Simpson's diversity index across productive rearrangements. This is the immuneACCESS table as TCRdb keeps it, with only in-frame sequences that have V and J called. A part of the clones is gone; compared with another copy, unresolved V genes explain less than half, and the rest is unexplained. The DNA gave D and trimming, while V, J and clone size come from that table. A total of about 200,000 clones appear in this sample, about 86% of them only once. The top ten constitute around 1.5% of the sample.

The germline V gene supplies CDR1 SGHVS and CDR2 FNYEAQ. At the junction V is shortened by 1 base and J by 5 bases, with 11 bases in between. The CDR3 numbers 15 residues from cysteine through phenylalanine. The sequence is cut down to CDR3 DNA, 45 bases in frame from base 1. Here is what the overall study found, with its caveats: How much clinical and demographic metadata was included differed by source and by participant, and the metadata was provided uncurated.

Whole blood was collected in K2EDTA tubes by collaborating institutions according to the institutions' own protocols. For TCRbeta analysis, collaborators shipped samples as frozen whole blood, isolated PBMCs, or DNA extracted from either of those sample types. Sequences were obtained from peripheral blood. The sequence derives from a man aged 18 to 30 with active or convalescent COVID-19. In this chain, TRBV7-6 is recombined with TRBJ2-2; a weak D assignment points to TRBD1 (5 bases agree). CDR3 region: CASSLEFQGTGELFF. The nucleotide sequence reads TGTGCCAGCAGCTTAGAGTTCCAGGGAACCGGGGAGCTGTTTTTT.